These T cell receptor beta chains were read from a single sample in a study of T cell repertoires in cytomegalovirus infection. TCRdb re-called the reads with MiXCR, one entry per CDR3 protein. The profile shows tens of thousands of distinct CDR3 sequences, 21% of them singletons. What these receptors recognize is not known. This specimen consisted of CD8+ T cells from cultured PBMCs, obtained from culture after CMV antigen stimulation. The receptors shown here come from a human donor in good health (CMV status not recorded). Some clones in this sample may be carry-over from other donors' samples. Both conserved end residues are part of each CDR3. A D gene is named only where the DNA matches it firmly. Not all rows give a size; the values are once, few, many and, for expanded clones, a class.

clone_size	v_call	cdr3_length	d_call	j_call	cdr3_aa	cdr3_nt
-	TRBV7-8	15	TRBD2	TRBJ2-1	CASSLAAGGPREQFF	TGTGCCAGCAGCTTAGCAGCGGGGGGGCCTCGGGAGCAGTTCTTC
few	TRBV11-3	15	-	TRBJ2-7	CASSLEASTSYEQYF	TGTGCCAGCAGCTTAGAGGCCAGCACTTCCTACGAGCAGTACTTC
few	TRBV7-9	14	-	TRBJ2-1	CASSLIPYGNEQFF	TGTGCCAGCAGCTTAATCCCCTATGGCAATGAGCAGTTCTTC
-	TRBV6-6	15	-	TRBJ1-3	CASSYLAGTGNTIYF	TGTGCCAGCAGTTACTTGGCAGGGACTGGAAACACCATATATTTT
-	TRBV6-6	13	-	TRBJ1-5	CACTGGFNQPQHF	TGTGCCTGCACCGGGGGTTTTAATCAGCCCCAGCATTTT
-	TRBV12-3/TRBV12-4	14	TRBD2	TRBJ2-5	CASSSRLASETQYF	TGTGCCAGCAGCTCCCGACTAGCAAGTGAGACCCAGTACTTC
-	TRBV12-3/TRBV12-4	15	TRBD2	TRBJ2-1	CASSLASGGGNEQFF	TGTGCCAGCAGTTTAGCTAGCGGGGGCGGCAATGAGCAGTTCTTC
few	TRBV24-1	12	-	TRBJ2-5	CATSDQTETQYF	TGTGCCACCAGTGACCAAACGGAGACCCAGTACTTC
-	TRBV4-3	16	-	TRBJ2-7	CASSPGAGGFLYEQYF	TGCGCCAGCAGCCCCGGGGCCGGAGGGTTTTTATACGAGCAGTACTTC
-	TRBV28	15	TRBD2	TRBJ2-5	CASSLIGSGQETQYF	TGTGCCAGCAGTTTAATCGGTAGCGGGCAAGAGACCCAGTACTTC
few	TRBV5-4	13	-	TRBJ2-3	CASSLIVGDTQYF	TGTGCCAGCAGCTTGATAGTGGGTGATACGCAGTATTTT
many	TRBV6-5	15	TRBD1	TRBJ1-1	CASSYSGQGETEAFF	TGTGCCAGCAGTTACTCGGGGCAGGGGGAGACTGAAGCTTTCTTT
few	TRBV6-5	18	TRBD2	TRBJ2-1	CASSSAGLAGGPYNEQFF	TGTGCCAGCAGCTCCGCCGGACTAGCGGGGGGCCCATACAATGAGCAGTTCTTC
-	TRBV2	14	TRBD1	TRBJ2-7	CASSSGTGGGEQYF	TGTGCCAGCAGTAGTGGGACAGGGGGCGGTGAGCAGTACTTC
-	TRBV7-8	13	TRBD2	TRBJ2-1	CASSKGLGNEQFF	TGTGCCAGCAGCAAGGGACTAGGTAACGAGCAGTTCTTC
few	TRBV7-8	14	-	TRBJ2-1	CASSGNPHYNEQFF	TGTGCCAGCAGCGGGAACCCTCATTACAATGAGCAGTTCTTC
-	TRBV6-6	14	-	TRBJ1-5	CASRAGYSNQPQHF	TGTGCCAGCAGGGCAGGGTATAGCAATCAGCCCCAGCATTTT
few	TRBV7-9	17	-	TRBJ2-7	CASSRLSEGGNSYEQYF	TGTGCCAGCAGCCGTCTTAGTGAGGGGGGGAACTCCTACGAGCAGTACTTC
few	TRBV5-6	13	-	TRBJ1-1	CASSFLSNTEAFF	TGTGCCAGCAGCTTTTTATCGAACACTGAAGCTTTCTTT
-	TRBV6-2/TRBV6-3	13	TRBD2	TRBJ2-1	CASLAGGIDEQFF	TGTGCCAGCCTAGCGGGAGGGATAGATGAGCAGTTCTTC
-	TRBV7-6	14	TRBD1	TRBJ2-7	CASSSGQGRREQYF	TGTGCCAGCAGCTCCGGACAGGGAAGACGCGAGCAGTACTTC
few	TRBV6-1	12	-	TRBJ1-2	CASSSLDYGYTF	TGTGCCAGCAGTTCCCTAGACTATGGCTACACCTTC
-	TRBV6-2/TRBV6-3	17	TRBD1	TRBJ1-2	CASSFLNRGPFGDGYTF	TGTGCCAGCAGTTTTCTTAACAGGGGACCGTTCGGCGATGGCTACACCTTC
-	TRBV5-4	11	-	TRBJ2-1	CASTWAGEQFF	TGTGCCAGCACCTGGGCGGGTGAGCAGTTCTTC
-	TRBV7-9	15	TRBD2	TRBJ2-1	CASSLTGGQSNEQFF	TGTGCCAGCAGCTTGACGGGAGGGCAGTCAAATGAGCAGTTCTTC
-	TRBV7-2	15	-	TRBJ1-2	CASSLVWEASYGYTF	TGTGCCAGCAGCTTAGTTTGGGAAGCCAGCTATGGCTACACCTTC
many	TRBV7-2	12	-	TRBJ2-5	CASSRRGETQYF	TGTGCCAGCAGCCGGAGGGGAGAGACCCAGTACTTC
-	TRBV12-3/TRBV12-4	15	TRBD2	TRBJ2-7	CASSLGLALSYEQYF	TGTGCCAGCAGTTTAGGACTAGCGCTCTCCTACGAGCAGTACTTC
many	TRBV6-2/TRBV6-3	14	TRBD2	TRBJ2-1	CASSLGLDLNEQFF	TGTGCCAGCAGTCTCGGACTAGATTTGAATGAGCAGTTCTTC